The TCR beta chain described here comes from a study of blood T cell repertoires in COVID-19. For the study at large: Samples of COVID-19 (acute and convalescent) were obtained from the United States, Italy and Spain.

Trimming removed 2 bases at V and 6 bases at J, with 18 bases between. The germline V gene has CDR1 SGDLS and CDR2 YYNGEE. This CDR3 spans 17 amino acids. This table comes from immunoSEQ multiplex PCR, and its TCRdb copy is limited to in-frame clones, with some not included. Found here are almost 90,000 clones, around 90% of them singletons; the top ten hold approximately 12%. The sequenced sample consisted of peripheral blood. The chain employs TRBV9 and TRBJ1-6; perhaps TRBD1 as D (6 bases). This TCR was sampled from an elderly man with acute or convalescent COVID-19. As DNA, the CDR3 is TGTGCCAGCAGCGTGGCGGACAGTTTTCTCGGTAATTCACCCCTCCACTTT. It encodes CASSVADSFLGNSPLHF.